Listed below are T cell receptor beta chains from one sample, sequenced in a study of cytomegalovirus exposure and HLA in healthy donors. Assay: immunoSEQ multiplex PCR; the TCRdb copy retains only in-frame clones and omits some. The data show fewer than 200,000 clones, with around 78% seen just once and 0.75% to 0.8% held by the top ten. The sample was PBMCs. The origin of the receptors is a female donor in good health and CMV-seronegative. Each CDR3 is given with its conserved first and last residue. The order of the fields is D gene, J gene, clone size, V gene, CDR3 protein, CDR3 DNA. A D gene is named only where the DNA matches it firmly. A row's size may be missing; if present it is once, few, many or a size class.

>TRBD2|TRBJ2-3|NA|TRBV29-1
CSVEVALAGWADTQYF
TGCAGCGTTGAAGTGGCCCTAGCGGGATGGGCAGATACGCAGTATTTT
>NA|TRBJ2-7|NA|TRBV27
CASSLFSGPSYEQYF
TGTGCCAGCAGTTTATTTTCTGGGCCGTCCTACGAGCAGTACTTC
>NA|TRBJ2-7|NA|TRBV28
CASAKSIWRGQDEQYF
TGTGCCAGCGCAAAAAGTATCTGGAGGGGGCAGGACGAGCAGTACTTC
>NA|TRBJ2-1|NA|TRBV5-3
CARSLEGKGPPLGEQFF
TGTGCCAGAAGCTTGGAAGGGAAGGGGCCCCCCCTGGGTGAGCAGTTCTTC
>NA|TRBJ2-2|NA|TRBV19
CASRRRGAGTGELFF
TGTGCCAGTAGGCGGAGGGGCGCGGGCACCGGGGAGCTGTTTTTT
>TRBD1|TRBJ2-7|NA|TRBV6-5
CASRLSDRVEQYF
TGTGCCAGCAGACTCTCAGACAGGGTGGAGCAGTACTTC
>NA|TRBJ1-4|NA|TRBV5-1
CASSFQGRGENEKLFF
TGCGCCAGCAGCTTTCAAGGGAGAGGAGAGAATGAAAAACTGTTTTTT
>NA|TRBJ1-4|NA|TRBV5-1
CASSLNGGSANEKLFF
TGCGCCAGCAGCTTGAACGGAGGCTCGGCTAATGAAAAACTGTTTTTT
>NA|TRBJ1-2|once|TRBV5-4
CASSRGIYTDGYTF
TGTGCCAGCAGCAGGGGGATTTACACTGACGGCTACACCTTC
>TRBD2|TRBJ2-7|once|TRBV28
CASREPGLSYLPYEQYF
TGTGCCAGCAGGGAACCGGGACTATCATACCTCCCCTACGAGCAGTACTTC
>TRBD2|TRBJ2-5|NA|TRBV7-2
CASSFSGGGETQYF
TGTGCCAGCAGCTTTAGCGGGGGGGGAGAGACCCAGTACTTC
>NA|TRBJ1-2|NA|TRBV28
CASSVGGINYGYTF
TGTGCCAGCAGCGTGGGCGGGATTAACTATGGCTACACCTTC
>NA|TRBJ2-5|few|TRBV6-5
CASSYGQIETQYF
TGTGCCAGCAGTTACGGCCAGATCGAGACCCAGTACTTC
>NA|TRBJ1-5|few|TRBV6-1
CASSRGSNQPQHF
TGTGCCAGCAGCCGCGGGAGCAATCAGCCCCAGCATTTT
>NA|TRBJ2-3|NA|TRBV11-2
CASSRPFDTTDTQYF
TGTGCCAGCAGCCGACCGTTTGACACCACAGATACGCAGTATTTT
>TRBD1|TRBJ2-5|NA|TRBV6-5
CASSWGQGETQYF
TGTGCCAGCAGCTGGGGACAGGGGGAGACCCAGTACTTC
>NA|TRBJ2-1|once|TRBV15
CATSRDRGSYNEQFF
TGTGCCACCAGCAGAGATCGGGGGTCCTACAATGAGCAGTTCTTC
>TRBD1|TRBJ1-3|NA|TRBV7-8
CASSPQGAGNTIYF
TGTGCCAGCAGCCCACAGGGGGCTGGAAACACCATATATTTT
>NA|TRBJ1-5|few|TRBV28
CASRLAQGMRGQPQHF
TGTGCCAGCAGACTTGCACAGGGAATGAGGGGACAGCCCCAGCATTTT
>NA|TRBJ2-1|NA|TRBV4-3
CASSQDGRSGPSSYNEQFF
TGCGCCAGCAGCCAAGATGGCAGGAGCGGGCCGAGCTCCTACAATGAGCAGTTCTTC
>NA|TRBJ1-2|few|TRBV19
CASSIRGDGYTF
TGTGCCAGTAGTATTCGGGGGGATGGCTACACCTTC
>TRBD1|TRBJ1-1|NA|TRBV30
CAWGWGQGDTEAFF
TGTGCCTGGGGATGGGGACAGGGCGACACTGAAGCTTTCTTT
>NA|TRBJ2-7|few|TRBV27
CASSLYRVDVNEQYF
TGTGCCAGCAGTTTATACAGGGTAGACGTTAACGAGCAGTACTTC
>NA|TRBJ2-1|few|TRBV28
CASSFSAGNNEQFF
TGTGCCAGCAGTTTTTCCGCGGGAAATAATGAGCAGTTCTTC
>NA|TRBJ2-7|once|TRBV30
CAWSRVAGLHYEQYF
TGTGCCTGGAGTCGGGTCGCAGGGCTGCACTACGAGCAGTACTTC
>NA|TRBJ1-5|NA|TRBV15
CATSRTTRTYSNQPQHF
TGTGCCACCAGCAGGACTACAAGAACGTATAGCAATCAGCCCCAGCATTTT
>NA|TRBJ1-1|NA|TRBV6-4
CASRATEAFF
TGTGCCAGCAGGGCCACTGAAGCTTTCTTT
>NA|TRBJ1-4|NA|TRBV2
CASSGGRQLTNEKLFF
TGTGCCAGCAGTGGGGGGCGGCAGCTCACTAATGAAAAACTGTTTTTT
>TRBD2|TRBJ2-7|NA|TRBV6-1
CASRTSGRSEQYF
TGTGCCAGCAGGACTAGCGGGAGGAGCGAGCAGTACTTC
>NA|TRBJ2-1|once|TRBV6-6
CASSSNSEQFF
TGTGCCAGCAGTTCCAACTCCGAGCAGTTCTTC
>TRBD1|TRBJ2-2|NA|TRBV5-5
CASSTWGQGGTGELFF
TGTGCCAGCAGCACGTGGGGACAGGGAGGCACCGGGGAGCTGTTTTTT
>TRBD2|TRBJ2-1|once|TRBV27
CASSGSPAGLAQFF
TGTGCCAGCAGCGGCTCACCCGCGGGACTAGCACAGTTCTTC
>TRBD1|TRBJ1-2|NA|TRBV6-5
CASTLQGGDNYGYTF
TGTGCCAGCACCTTACAGGGGGGAGATAACTATGGCTACACCTTC
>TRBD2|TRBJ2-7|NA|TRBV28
CASSLLLAGGYEQYF
TGTGCCAGCAGTTTATTGCTAGCGGGGGGCTACGAGCAGTACTTC
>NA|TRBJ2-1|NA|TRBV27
CASSLTGTSYNEQFF
TGTGCCAGCAGTTTAACCGGGACATCATACAATGAGCAGTTCTTC
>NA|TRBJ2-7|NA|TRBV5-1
CASSPGTAPYEQYF
TGCGCCAGCAGCCCGGGGACTGCTCCCTACGAGCAGTACTTC
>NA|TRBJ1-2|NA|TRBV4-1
CASSHLQGTANYGYTF
TGCGCCAGCAGCCATCTCCAGGGAACCGCTAACTATGGCTACACCTTC
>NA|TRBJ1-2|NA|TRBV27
CASSLSLTGYGYTF
TGTGCCAGCAGTTTATCTCTAACGGGCTATGGCTACACCTTC
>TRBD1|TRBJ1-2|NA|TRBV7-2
CASSQNRGLDGYTF
TGTGCCAGCAGCCAAAACAGGGGGTTGGATGGCTACACCTTC
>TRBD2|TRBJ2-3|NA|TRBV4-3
CASSQVLGLAGGATSTDTQYF
TGCGCCAGCAGCCAAGTGCTAGGACTAGCGGGAGGAGCCACTAGCACAGATACGCAGTATTTT
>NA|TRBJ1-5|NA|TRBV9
CASARQPHFNQPQHF
TGTGCCAGCGCCCGACAGCCCCATTTCAATCAGCCCCAGCATTTT
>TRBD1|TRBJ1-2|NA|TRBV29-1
CSGRDRPDTNYGYTF
TGCAGCGGACGGGACAGACCAGATACTAACTATGGCTACACCTTC